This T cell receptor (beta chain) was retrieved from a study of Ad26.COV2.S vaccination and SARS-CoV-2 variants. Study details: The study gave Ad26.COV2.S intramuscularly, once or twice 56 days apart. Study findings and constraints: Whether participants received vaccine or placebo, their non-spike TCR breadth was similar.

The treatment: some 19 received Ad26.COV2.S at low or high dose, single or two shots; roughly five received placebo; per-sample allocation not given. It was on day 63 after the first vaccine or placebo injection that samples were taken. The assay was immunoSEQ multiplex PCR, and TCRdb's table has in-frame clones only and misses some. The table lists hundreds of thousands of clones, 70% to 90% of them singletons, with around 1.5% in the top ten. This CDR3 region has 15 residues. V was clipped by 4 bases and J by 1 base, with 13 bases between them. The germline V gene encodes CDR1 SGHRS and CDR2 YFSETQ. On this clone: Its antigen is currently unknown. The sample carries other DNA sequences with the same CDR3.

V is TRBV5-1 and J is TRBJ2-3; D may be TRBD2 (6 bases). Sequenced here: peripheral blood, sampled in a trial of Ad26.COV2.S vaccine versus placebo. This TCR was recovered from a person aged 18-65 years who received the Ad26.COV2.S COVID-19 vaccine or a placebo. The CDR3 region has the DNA TGCGCCAGCAGCCTCCAAGGCGGGGGCACAGATACGCAGTATTTT. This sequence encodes CASSLQGGGTDTQYF.